The clone carrying this T cell receptor beta chain was counted between two and nine times. The antigen remains unidentified. The source of the sample is a study of T cells after yellow fever vaccination. Looking at the study overall: It was SMART-Seq v4 Ultra Low Input that prepared the fractions with low cell numbers.

Germline V lookup: CDR1 DFQATT, CDR2 SNEGSKA (reference sequence). This CDR3 spans 13 amino acids. The V end was cut by 2 bases, the J end by 2 bases, with 8 bases between. General study results and limits: Contaminants from the bulk population, in the form of abundant clonotypes, could be found in FACS-sorted repertoires. Post-booster samples contained most primary-vaccination clones (about 96% CD4, roughly 88% CD8).

The study made its TCR cDNA through 5'RACE template switching. That step introduced a universal primer site along with UMIs. MiXCR was run by TCRdb on the 5' RACE reads, yielding one entry per CDR3 protein. The repertoire holds hundreds of thousands of distinct CDR3 sequences, about a sixth seen once, with around a sixth in the top ten. This chain links TRBV20-1 with TRBJ2-3; no definite D call. The receptor comes from a young man who received the YFV17D yellow fever vaccine. Sample: PBMCs, taken more than 4 days after the first yellow fever vaccination. The CDR3 coding sequence is TGCAGTGCTAGACTCGGCTACACAGATACGCAGTATTTT. This encodes CSARLGYTDTQYF.